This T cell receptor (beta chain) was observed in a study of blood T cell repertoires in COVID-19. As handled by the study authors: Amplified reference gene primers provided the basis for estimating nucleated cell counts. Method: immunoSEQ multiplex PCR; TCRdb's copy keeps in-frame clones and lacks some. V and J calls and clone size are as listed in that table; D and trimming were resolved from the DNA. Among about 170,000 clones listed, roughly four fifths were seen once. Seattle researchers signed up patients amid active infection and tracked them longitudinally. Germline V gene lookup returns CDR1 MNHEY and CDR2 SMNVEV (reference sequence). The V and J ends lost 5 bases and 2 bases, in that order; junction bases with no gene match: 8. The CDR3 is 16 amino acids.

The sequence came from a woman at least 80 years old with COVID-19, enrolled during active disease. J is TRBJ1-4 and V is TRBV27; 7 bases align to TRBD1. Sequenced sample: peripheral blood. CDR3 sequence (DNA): TGTGCCAGCAGTATCTACAGGGGATCGACTAATGAAAAACTGTTTTTT. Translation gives CASSIYRGSTNEKLFF.